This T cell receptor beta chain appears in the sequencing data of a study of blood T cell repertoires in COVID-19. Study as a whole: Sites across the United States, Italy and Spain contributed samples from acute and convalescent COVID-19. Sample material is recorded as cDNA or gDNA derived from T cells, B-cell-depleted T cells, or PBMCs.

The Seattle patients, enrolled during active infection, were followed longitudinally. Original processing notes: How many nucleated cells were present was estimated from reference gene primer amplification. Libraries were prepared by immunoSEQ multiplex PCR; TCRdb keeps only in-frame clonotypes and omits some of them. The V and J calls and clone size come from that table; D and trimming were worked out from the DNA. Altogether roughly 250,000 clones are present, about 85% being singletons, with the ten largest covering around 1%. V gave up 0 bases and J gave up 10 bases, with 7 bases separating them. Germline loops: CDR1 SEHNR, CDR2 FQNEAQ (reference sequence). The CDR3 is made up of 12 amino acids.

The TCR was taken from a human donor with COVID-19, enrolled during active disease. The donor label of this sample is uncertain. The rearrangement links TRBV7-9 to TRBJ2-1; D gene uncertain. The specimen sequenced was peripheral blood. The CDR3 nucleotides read TGTGCCAGCAGCTTAGCCGCGCGGGAGCAGTTCTTC. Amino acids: CASSLAAREQFF.